What follows is one TCR beta chain and its context. The target antigen is unknown. This CDR3 has 14 amino acids. Germline V gene lookup returns CDR1 MGHRA and CDR2 YSYEKL. V was clipped by 2 bases and J by 6 bases, with 8 bases between them. The data originate from a study of blood T cells in healthy people across ages. A J-beta primer mix and a sample-barcoded 5' primer were used in a second PCR of about 7 to 12 cycles. Using its own MiXCR run on the 5' RACE reads, TCRdb lists one record per CDR3 protein. Found here are about 900,000 distinct CDR3 sequences, roughly 60% of them singletons; the top ten hold 25% to 35%. Whole-study results and caveats: Donor CMV infection status was unknown, possibly confounding age-related changes in expanded clonotypes.

This sequence was found in a man aged 30 to 45 in good health. The sequenced sample consisted of blood. This chain uses TRBV4-1 with TRBJ1-6; TRBD1 is a possible D gene (6 bases). In DNA, the CDR3 is TGCGCCAGCAGCCAACCGGGGGCTAATTCACCCCTCCACTTT. Translating it yields CASSQPGANSPLHF.